The present T cell receptor beta chain was sequenced within a study of blood T cell repertoires in COVID-19 (dated by TCRdb to about 2020). Concerning the study at large: Collaborator samples came from the United States, Italy and Spain and covered acute and convalescent phases of COVID-19. The sample metadata nearly always contained a de-identified subject ID, COVID-19 status, age in years and sex. The prospective study material was composed of cDNA or gDNA derived from T cells, B-cell-depleted T cells, or PBMCs. HLA class I and class II types, where available, came from metadata supplied by the sample provider rather than from assay-based typing. The samples were drawn from two sources: the first 160 participants of the ongoing ImmuneRACE study, and fewer than 1,500 subjects contributed by 6 global collaborators. The repertoires were made available in a free public database intended to serve as a resource for research on the immune response to SARS-CoV-2. Subjects who had been exposed to COVID-19, were actively infected with it, or had recovered from it provided the deeply sampled blood TCRbeta repertoires that made up the dataset.

TCRbeta CDR3 regions were amplified from genomic DNA using the immunoSEQ Assay, a bias-controlled multiplex PCR. For the original study's pipeline: The number of nucleated cells in each sample was estimated from the amplification of reference gene primers within the assay. To quantify the absolute abundance of each unique TCRbeta CDR3 rearrangement, sequence reads were collapsed and filtered. For each sample, productive Simpson clonality was calculated as the square root of Simpson's diversity index over productive rearrangements. TCRdb carries this immuneACCESS record with in-frame sequences only. Its versions omit some clonotypes, under half of them owing to an unresolved V gene in the studies checked, with the rest unexplained. Clone size and V and J calls were adopted from that table, with D and trimming inferred from the DNA. The table for this sample lists 150,000 or so clones; 84% of them were counted only once. 3% to 5% of the sample is in the top ten clones.

The germline V gene encodes CDR1 MDHEN and CDR2 SYDVKM. V loses 3 bases of germline sequence and J loses 1 base, and the interval between the two ends is 6 bases. The CDR3 spans 13 residues, from the cysteine through the phenylalanine. Of all the DNA, just the CDR3 is kept, 39 bases in frame from base 1. This clone was counted a single time. No cognate antigen has been identified for it. No base quality values were provided; no much bigger clone lies one nucleotide off. Each collaborating institution followed its own protocols to collect whole blood in K2EDTA tubes. For TCRbeta analysis, collaborator samples were shipped as frozen whole blood, as isolated PBMCs, or as DNA extracted from either sample type. What the authors observed across the whole study: The amount of clinical and demographic metadata varied by source and participant and was provided uncurated.

This receptor was identified in a woman aged 55-70 years with acute or convalescent COVID-19. Sequencing was carried out using peripheral blood. The rearrangement combines TRBV28 with TRBJ1-1; the D gene lacks a confident call. The sequenced DNA: TGTGCCAGCAGTTTGGAGGGGAACACTGAAGCTTTCTTT. Its protein reads: CASSLEGNTEAFF. Outside the CDR3, residues come from the reference TRBV28 and TRBJ1-1 proteins, so the full variable domain is: DVKVTQSSRYLVKRTGEKVFLECVQDMDHENMFWYRQDPGLGLRLIYFSYDVKMKEKGDIPEGYSVSREKKERFSLILESASTNQTSMYLCASSLEGNTEAFFGQGTRLTVV.